The 30 T cell receptor beta chains below all came from one sample that was sequenced in a study of blood T cell repertoires in COVID-19. Some clones are missing from TCRdb's copy, which holds only in-frame ones; the method was immunoSEQ multiplex PCR. Here the sample spans fewer than 85,000 clones, approximately 89% being singletons. Input material: peripheral blood. These TCRs come from an elderly man with acute or convalescent COVID-19.

The genes are TRBV5-1 and TRBJ2-7; possibly TRBD1 for D (5 bases). This CDR3 is 15 amino acids long. The germline V gene encodes CDR1 SGHRS and CDR2 YFSETQ. V was pared by 5 bases and J by 0 bases, with 15 bases between. The CDR3 loop is CASSRQQTASYEQYF. In DNA form, the CDR3 reads TGCGCCAGCAGTCGGCAACAGACAGCCTCCTACGAGCAGTACTTC.

A single count supports this clone. The rearrangement uses TRBV7-2 and TRBJ2-3, with D perhaps matching TRBD2 (5 bases). This CDR3 region has 15 residues. The germline V and J ends were trimmed by 1 base and 2 bases, with 10 bases remaining between them. Looked up from germline, CDR1 is SGHTA and CDR2 is FQGNSA. Here the CDR3 reads CASSLGPSYTDTQYF. As DNA, the CDR3 is TGTGCCAGCAGCTTAGGCCCTAGCTACACAGATACGCAGTATTTT.

The chain couples TRBV29-1 to TRBJ1-2; D is undetermined. CDR3 size: 13 residues. Germline V gene data show CDR1 as SQVTM and CDR2 as ANQGSEA. V dropped 5 bases and J dropped 3 bases, with 13 bases sitting between them. The CDR3 loop reads CSVRAWGDYGYTF. CDR3 nucleotide sequence: TGCAGCGTTAGAGCATGGGGAGACTATGGCTACACCTTC.

This chain uses TRBV30 with TRBJ2-7; the match to TRBD1 covers 10 bases. Germline CDR1 reads GTSNPN; CDR2 reads SVGIG (reference sequence). The CDR3 is 16 amino acids. V shed 3 bases, J shed 10 bases, and the junction held 18 bases outside the gene matches. The CDR3 DNA is TGTGCCTGGAGGGAAAGAGATGGACAGGGGGACACCCAACAGTACTTC. Protein sequence: CAWRERDGQGDTQQYF.

The V call is TRBV5-1, the J call TRBJ2-3; TRBD1 is a possible D gene (6 bases). The CDR3 covers 16 residues. Trimming left V 1 base short and J 4 bases short, with 16 bases between. Germline CDR1 SGHRS, CDR2 YFSETQ. CDR3 DNA sequence: TGCGCCAGCAGCTTGTTCGTGGGGGCGGAGTCAGATACGCAGTATTTT. Its protein is CASSLFVGAESDTQYF.

V gene TRBV19 combines with J gene TRBJ2-1, with TRBD1 matching over 10 bases. This CDR3 has 16 residues. The germline gives CDR1 LNHDA, CDR2 SQIVND (reference sequence). The ends lost 5 bases at V and 8 bases at J; junction bases unmatched: 12. Written as DNA, the CDR3 is TGTGCCAGTAGTGCATACGGGACAGGGGTAGTACATGAGCAGTTCTTC. This codes for CASSAYGTGVVHEQFF.

The chain couples TRBV2 to TRBJ2-5; 7 positions match TRBD2. The J segment lost 5 bases and the V segment lost 5 bases, leaving 5 bases of the junction unmatched. The V gene's germline CDR1 is SNHLY and CDR2 FYNNEI. CDR3 length: 13 amino acids. The CDR3 loop is CASSSGRGETQYF. The CDR3 DNA reads TGTGCCAGCAGTTCGGGGCGGGGGGAGACCCAGTACTTC.

This chain connects TRBV4-1 to TRBJ1-2, with TRBD1 identical over 8 bases. The V gene's germline CDR1 is MGHRA and CDR2 YSYEKL. With 3 bases clipped from V and 8 bases from J, the junction kept 11 bases outside the gene matches. The CDR3 is made up of 15 amino acids. CDR3 nucleotide sequence: TGCGCCAGCAGCCAGAAATCACAGGGGGTTTACGGCTACACCTTC. It codes for CASSQKSQGVYGYTF.

There are a few counts of this clone. The chain links TRBV7-8 to TRBJ2-2, with a weak D call TRBD1 (5 bases). V dropped 0 bases and J dropped 0 bases, with 11 bases sitting between them. Germline V gene lookup returns CDR1 SGHVS and CDR2 FQNEAQ. CDR3 length: 17 amino acids. The CDR3 protein is CASSLALGRANTGELFF. Here the CDR3 DNA reads TGTGCCAGCAGCTTAGCGCTTGGCAGGGCGAACACCGGGGAGCTGTTTTTT.

The rearrangement links TRBV19 to TRBJ1-2; no definite D call. The CDR3 extends over 15 amino acids. Germline values: CDR1 LNHDA, CDR2 SQIVND (reference sequence). Trimming pared 5 bases from V and 3 bases from J, leaving 16 bases between. The CDR3 protein is CASSVSKGVDYGYTF. The CDR3 DNA reads TGTGCCAGTAGTGTGAGCAAGGGAGTCGACTATGGCTACACCTTC.

This chain joins TRBV6-1 and TRBJ2-7; the D gene is possibly TRBD2 (5 bases). This CDR3 region has 14 residues. The V end lost 2 bases, the J end lost 2 bases, and 10 bases lay between the germline ends. Germline V lookup: CDR1 MNHNS, CDR2 SASEGT. The DNA of the CDR3 is TGTGCCAGCAGTGAATACGAGGGTACCTACGAGCAGTACTTC. As protein: CASSEYEGTYEQYF.

The V and J genes are TRBV18 and TRBJ2-1; 8 nucleotides match TRBD2. Trimming removed 4 bases from V and 8 bases from J; junction bases left unmatched: 13. The CDR3 is 16 residues long. Germline V gene sequence: CDR1 KGHSH, CDR2 LQKENI. In DNA form, the CDR3 reads TGTGCCAGCTCACTACTCCCGGGGGGGCGTCGCGATGAGCAGTTCTTC. Its translation: CASSLLPGGRRDEQFF.

This clone was detected only once. The CDR3 spells CASSISRGRGGELFF. CDR3 DNA: TGTGCCAGTAGTATTTCTCGCGGAAGGGGCGGGGAGCTGTTTTTT. The V call is TRBV19, the J call TRBJ2-2, with D tentatively TRBD1 (5 bases). Trimming stripped 3 bases from V and 7 bases from J, with 15 bases between. This CDR3 spans 15 amino acids. Germline V gene lookup returns CDR1 LNHDA and CDR2 SQIVND (reference sequence).

The V and J genes are TRBV7-2 and TRBJ2-2; D is unclear. Trimming stripped 5 bases from V and 0 bases from J, with 13 bases between. The CDR3 contains 16 residues. Germline lookup yields CDR1 SGHTA and CDR2 FQGNSA. The CDR3 DNA follows: TGTGCCAGCAGCCTAAACCCTCTCGCGAACACCGGGGAGCTGTTTTTT. Amino acids: CASSLNPLANTGELFF.

The rearrangement uses TRBV7-2 and TRBJ2-1; D is perhaps TRBD2 (5 bases). The germline V and J ends were trimmed by 4 bases and 5 bases, with 15 bases remaining between them. Germline values: CDR1 SGHTA, CDR2 FQGNSA. This CDR3 region has 15 residues. The CDR3 region has the DNA TGTGCCAGCAGCTCCCAATACGGGGTTAACAATGAGCAGTTCTTC. Translated: CASSSQYGVNNEQFF.

The rearrangement links TRBV30 to TRBJ2-2; TRBD2 agrees at 13 bases. The ends lost 3 bases at V and 9 bases at J; junction bases unmatched: 7. CDR1 GTSNPN and CDR2 SVGIG come from the germline V gene (reference sequence). The CDR3 is made up of 15 amino acids. CDR3 in amino acids: CAWRKTSGGARELFF. CDR3 DNA sequence: TGTGCCTGGAGGAAAACTAGCGGGGGGGCCAGGGAGCTGTTTTTT.

The chain has TRBV2 and TRBJ2-3; D may be TRBD2 (5 bases). CDR1 is SNHLY, CDR2 FYNNEI, per germline. This CDR3 has 13 amino acids. V was clipped by 8 bases and J by 4 bases, with 13 bases between them. The CDR3 region is CASVPTGSDTQYF. CDR3 DNA sequence: TGTGCCAGCGTTCCGACGGGGTCAGATACGCAGTATTTT.

The chain has TRBV29-1 and TRBJ2-3; maybe TRBD2 (5 bases). The CDR3 has 14 amino acids. Germline CDR1 SQVTM, CDR2 ANQGSEA. Trimming took 4 bases from V and 2 from J, leaving 13 bases between them. CDR3 in amino acids: CSVGAATPTDTQYF. The CDR3 DNA reads as TGCAGCGTTGGAGCGGCAACCCCCACAGATACGCAGTATTTT.

The chain has TRBV18 and TRBJ2-2; 12 bases fit TRBD2. Germline V lookup: CDR1 KGHSH, CDR2 LQKENI. This CDR3 is 21 amino acids long. J was trimmed by 0 bases and V by 3 bases; bases with no gene match: 14. CDR3 region: CASSPNPLTGTSGPNTGELFF. The CDR3 nucleotides are TGTGCCAGCTCACCCAATCCACTTACCGGGACTAGCGGGCCGAACACCGGGGAGCTGTTTTTT. The full variable domain, rest sourced from reference TRBV18 and TRBJ2-2, is NAGVMQNPRHLVRRRGQEARLRCSPMKGHSHVYWYRQLPEEGLKFMVYLQKENIIDESGMPKERFSAEFPKEGPSILRIQQVVRGDSAAYFCASSPNPLTGTSGPNTGELFFGEGSRLTVL.

The chain is built from TRBV7-8 and TRBJ1-1, with TRBD1 matching over 8 bases. Trimming removed 3 bases from V and 1 base from J; junction bases left unmatched: 7. This CDR3 contains 16 residues. Germline V gene sequence: CDR1 SGHVS, CDR2 FQNEAQ. CDR3 coding DNA: TGTGCCAGCAGCTTCAGGACAGGGCATAGGAACACTGAAGCTTTCTTT. The encoded protein is CASSFRTGHRNTEAFF.

CDR3 residues: CASSSGLAGHTDTQYF. The CDR3 DNA reads as TGTGCCAGCAGCTCTGGACTAGCGGGACACACAGATACGCAGTATTTT. The chain links TRBV7-7 to TRBJ2-3; 12 nucleotides line up with TRBD2. Per the germline V gene, CDR1 is SSHAT and CDR2 is FNYEAQ (reference sequence). This CDR3 is 16 amino acids long. The V and J ends lost 4 bases and 2 bases, in that order; junction bases with no gene match: 4.

The chain combines TRBV4-1 with TRBJ1-5; TRBD1 is a possible D gene (6 bases). Trimming pared 2 bases from V and 0 bases from J, leaving 8 bases between. The CDR3 is made up of 15 amino acids. Germline loops: CDR1 MGHRA, CDR2 YSYEKL. The DNA for the CDR3 is TGCGCCAGCAGCCAACAGGGGAATAGCAATCAGCCCCAGCATTTT. Translation gives CASSQQGNSNQPQHF.

J is TRBJ2-5 and V is TRBV3-1 (or the pseudogene TRBV3-2); TRBD1 aligns across 8 bases. The CDR3 spans 15 residues. In germline, CDR1 is LGHDT, CDR2 YNNKEL (reference sequence). With V trimmed by 1 base and J by 5 bases, 6 bases remained unmatched. The CDR3 region is CASSQAGQGRETQYF. The CDR3 region has the DNA TGTGCCAGCAGCCAAGCAGGACAGGGCCGGGAGACCCAGTACTTC.

This rearrangement joins TRBV5-1 to TRBJ2-3; D perhaps matches TRBD1 (6 bases). The germline V and J ends were trimmed by 6 bases and 3 bases, with 11 bases remaining between them. From germline, CDR1 is SGHRS and CDR2 YFSETQ. The CDR3 totals 13 residues. The CDR3 DNA sequence: TGCGCCAGCATAACCACAGGGACAGATACGCAGTATTTT. Amino acids: CASITTGTDTQYF.

V is TRBV19 and J is TRBJ2-2, with TRBD1 matching 11 bases. CDR1 and CDR2 from the germline V gene are LNHDA and SQIVND (reference sequence). V shed 6 bases and J 1 base; nucleotides not matched to a gene: 1. This CDR3 is 15 amino acids long. CDR3 sequence (DNA): TGTGCCAGTAGGGGACAGGGGGGGAACACCGGGGAGCTGTTTTTT. Encoded protein: CASRGQGGNTGELFF.

The chain recombines TRBV6-1 with TRBJ1-3, with D unclear. The CDR3 consists of 15 residues. V was pared by 3 bases and J by 0 bases, with 9 bases between. Germline CDR1 MNHNS, CDR2 SASEGT. CDR3 sequence reads: CASSDDGSSGNTIYF. The CDR3 DNA reads as TGTGCCAGCAGTGACGACGGGAGCTCTGGAAACACCATATATTTT.

The chain has TRBV25-1 and TRBJ2-1, with 12 bases aligning to TRBD2. The V gene's germline CDR1 is MGHDK and CDR2 SYGVNS. The V segment lost 4 bases and the J segment 8 bases; nucleotides outside the gene matches: 6. The CDR3 length is 15 residues. CDR3 region: CASSAGLAGRDEQFF. The CDR3 nucleotides are TGTGCCAGCAGTGCAGGACTAGCGGGAAGGGATGAGCAGTTCTTC.

The CDR3 nucleotides read TGTGCCTGGAATGAAGGGACAGGGCGAAAACTGTTTTTT. Encoded protein: CAWNEGTGRKLFF. V is TRBV30 and J is TRBJ1-4, with 9 bases lining up with TRBD1. Per germline, CDR1 GTSNPN and CDR2 SVGIG (reference sequence). The V gene end was trimmed by 4 bases and the J gene end by 10 bases; junction bases not matched to a gene: 7. This CDR3 region has 13 residues.

The chain recombines TRBV5-5 with TRBJ2-2; 11 nucleotides agree with TRBD2. Germline trimming cut 4 bases from V and 4 bases from J; bases unmatched to any gene: 6. CDR3 length: 16 amino acids. Germline V lookup: CDR1 SGHKS, CDR2 YYEKEE (reference sequence). CDR3 protein: CASSTHSGRATGELFF. For the CDR3, the DNA is TGTGCCAGCAGCACCCATAGCGGGAGGGCCACCGGGGAGCTGTTTTTT.

The chain links TRBV19 to TRBJ1-4; D may be TRBD1 (5 bases). This CDR3 has 15 amino acids. The germline V and J ends were trimmed by 3 bases and 9 bases, with 17 bases remaining between them. Germline V gene sequence: CDR1 LNHDA, CDR2 SQIVND (reference sequence). The CDR3 sequence: CASSIPRGGTKKLFF. In DNA form, the CDR3 reads TGTGCCAGTAGTATCCCCCGGGGGGGGACGAAAAAACTGTTTTTT.